This passage covers 8 T cell receptor beta chains from one sample sequenced in a study of metastatic and nonmetastatic thyroid tumors. Through MiXCR, TCRdb re-clonotyped the PCR reads. The sample contains some 27,000 clones, 20% to 25% of which appear only once. The entire patient cohort was treatment-naive prior to thyroid surgery. Sequencing used blood. All receptors derive from a male donor with papillary thyroid cancer or a benign thyroid nodule (not recorded which). Some clones in this sample may be carry-over from other donors' samples.

This clone was seen ten or more times. This chain links TRBV3-2 with TRBJ2-1; TRBD1 is the table's D call, not checked against the DNA. TRBV3-2 is classified as a pseudogene. The CDR3 is made up of 20 amino acids. CDR3 region: CASSQESSVGALGKYNEQFF. CDR3 nucleotides: TGTGCCAGCAGCCAAGAATCGTCTGTTGGGGCTCTGGGAAAATACAATGAGCAGTTCTTC.

This clone was found many times. At one boundary the junction diverges from the germline segment, which might be a read error. Other DNA sequences in this sample translate to the same CDR3. The chain couples TRBV20-1 to TRBJ2-1; D unresolved. The CDR3 runs to 14 residues. The germline V gene encodes CDR1 DFQATT and CDR2 SNEGSKA (reference sequence). The CDR3 DNA reads TGCAGCGCTAGAGATAAAAGGCCCTACAATGAGCAGTTCTTC. This sequence encodes CSARDKRPYNEQFF.

This clone was counted ten times or more. The sample holds other DNA sequences that translate to the same CDR3. The chain employs TRBV9 and TRBJ1-3, with D tentatively TRBD1 (5 bases). From germline, CDR1 is SGDLS and CDR2 YYNGEE. With 0 bases removed from V and 1 base from J, the gap between germline ends came to 5 bases. This CDR3 is 14 amino acids long. The CDR3 is CASSVAGSGNTIYF. The CDR3, as DNA: TGTGCCAGCAGCGTAGCAGGGTCTGGAAACACCATATATTTT. The full variable domain, in which reference TRBV9 and TRBJ1-3 provide the parts outside the CDR3, is DSGVTQTPKHLITATGQRVTLRCSPRSGDLSVYWYQQSLDQGLQFLIQYYNGEERAKGNILERFSAQQFPDLHSELNLSSLELGDSALYFCASSVAGSGNTIYFGEGSWLTVV.

The chain employs TRBV20-1 and TRBJ2-7; perhaps TRBD2 as D (5 bases). There are 14 residues in the CDR3. The V gene's germline CDR1 is DFQATT and CDR2 SNEGSKA (reference sequence). Trimming cost V 3 bases and J 3 bases, with 15 bases left between them. CDR3 bases: TGCAGTGCTAGCCCCGCCGGGGTTCGCTACGAGCAGTACTTC. It is translated as CSASPAGVRYEQYF.

This clone was counted once. The genes are TRBV4-2 and TRBJ1-2; D uncertain. In germline, CDR1 is LGHNA, CDR2 YNFKEQ. V lost 7 bases to trimming and J lost 5 bases, with 11 bases between them. The length of the CDR3 is 12 residues. CDR3 region: CASNPTWYGYTF. In DNA form, the CDR3 reads TGTGCCAGCAACCCGACATGGTATGGCTACACCTTC.

In its sample, this clone is medium-sized. The V and J genes are TRBV12-3 or TRBV12-4 and TRBJ2-7, with 9 positions matching TRBD1. The V gene end was trimmed by 5 bases and the J gene end by 2 bases; junction bases not matched to a gene: 4. The CDR3 spans 14 residues. The CDR3 reads CASSSGTGPYEQYF. The CDR3 DNA reads as TGTGCCAGCAGTAGCGGGACAGGGCCCTACGAGCAGTACTTC.

Concerning this clone itself: Being one base from a much bigger clone, this may be a read error. This sample also contains other DNA sequences that code for the same CDR3. This chain connects TRBV7-6 to TRBJ2-5; unclear D gene. Between the trimmed V and J ends, which lost 4 bases and 4 bases, there was a span of 7 bases. Germline V CDR1 and CDR2: SGHVS, FNYEAQ. This CDR3 region has 12 residues. The DNA of the CDR3 is TGTGCCAGCAGCTCTCCCAGAGAGACCCAGTACTTC. It encodes CASSSPRETQYF.

On this clone itself: An end of the junction differs from the germline gene, which may be a read error. The CDR3 sequence: CARSPDRHLETQYF. CDR3 nucleotides: TGCGCCCGCAGCCCAGATCGACACTTAGAGACCCAGTACTTC. The chain is built from TRBV4-1 and TRBJ2-5; D is uncertain. The CDR3 runs to 14 residues. The germline V gene has CDR1 MGHRA and CDR2 YSYEKL.